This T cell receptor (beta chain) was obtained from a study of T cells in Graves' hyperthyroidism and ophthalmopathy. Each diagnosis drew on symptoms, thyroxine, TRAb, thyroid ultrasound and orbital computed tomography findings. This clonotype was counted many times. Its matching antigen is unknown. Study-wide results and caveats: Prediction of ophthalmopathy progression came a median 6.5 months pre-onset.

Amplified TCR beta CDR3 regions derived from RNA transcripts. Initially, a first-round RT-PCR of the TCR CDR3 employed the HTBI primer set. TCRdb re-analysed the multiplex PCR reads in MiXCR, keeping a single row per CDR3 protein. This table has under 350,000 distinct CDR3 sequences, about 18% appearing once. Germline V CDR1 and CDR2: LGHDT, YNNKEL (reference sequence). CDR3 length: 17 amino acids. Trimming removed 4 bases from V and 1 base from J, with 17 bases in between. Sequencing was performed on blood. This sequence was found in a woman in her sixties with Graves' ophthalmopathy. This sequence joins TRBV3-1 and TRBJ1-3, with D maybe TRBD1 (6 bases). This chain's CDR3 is CASSLRKTGTSGNTIYF. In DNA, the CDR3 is TGTGCCAGCAGCCTAAGAAAGACCGGGACATCTGGAAACACCATATATTTT.